This T cell receptor beta chain was documented in a study of shared clonotypes between healthy human individuals. Notes on the study in general: There were few donors, and this limited the genetic and exposure-history diversity represented.

With regard to this clone: The target antigen is unknown.

Original handling: ImmunoSEQ gave junction-only sequences without quality scores, so filtering differed. Generated by immunoSEQ multiplex PCR, the TCRdb table keeps only in-frame clones and is missing some. V, J and clone size reflect that table, while D and trimming were determined from the DNA. The sample lists 490,000 or so clones, roughly 78% seen once, with less than 15% in the top ten. Participating donors were healthy, HIV-negative adults free of recent acute infections or vaccinations. The germline V gene encodes CDR1 SGHTS and CDR2 YDEGEE. The CDR3 spans 14 residues. The sequenced sample consisted of PBMCs. The source of this sequence is a woman aged 40 to 55 in good health. Some clones in this sample may be carry-over from other donors' samples. The gene calls are TRBV5-8 and TRBJ2-7, with 9 bases that match TRBD1. This chain's CDR3 is CAAAGGTGIYEQYF. CDR3 nucleotide sequence: TGTGCGGCGGCGGGCGGGACAGGGATCTACGAGCAGTACTTC.